These 28 T cell receptor beta chains were all obtained from the same sample, sequenced in a study of blood T cell repertoires in COVID-19. Clones were read by immunoSEQ multiplex PCR, and TCRdb kept only the in-frame ones, dropping some. The sample includes some 40,000 clones, around three quarters of them seen just once. Sequences were obtained from peripheral blood. The receptors come from a man aged 80 or over with active or convalescent COVID-19.

DNA of the CDR3: TGTGCCAGCGTCCGAACCACAGGGTCGGAAGCTTTCTTT. Amino acid sequence: CASVRTTGSEAFF. The rearrangement uses TRBV5-8 and TRBJ1-1; D is possibly TRBD1 (6 bases). Trimming shortened V by 7 bases and J by 8 bases, and 18 bases separated the two germline ends. Germline CDR1 reads SGHTS; CDR2 reads YDEGEE. CDR3 size: 13 residues.

The J gene is TRBJ2-1, the V gene TRBV27; no firm D call. Germline-derived CDR1 and CDR2 are MNHEY and SMNVEV (reference sequence). This CDR3 contains 13 residues. V was shortened by 5 bases and J by 6 bases, with 11 bases between the two germline ends. The CDR3 is CASSLGSGNEQFF. In nucleotides, the CDR3 is TGTGCCAGCAGTCTGGGTTCGGGCAATGAGCAGTTCTTC.

The V gene is TRBV27, the J gene TRBJ1-1; TRBD1 matches at 8 bases. The CDR3 covers 18 residues. CDR1 is MNHEY, CDR2 SMNVEV, per germline (reference sequence). V shed 5 bases, J shed 3 bases, and the junction held 17 bases outside the gene matches. CDR3 DNA: TGTGCCAGCAGTCAATGGGCAGGGGGCTATAAAAAGGACACTGAAGCTTTCTTT. As protein: CASSQWAGGYKKDTEAFF.

The count of this clone is one. In nucleotides, the CDR3 is TGTGCCAGCACTCAGCCCGGGACAGGATCCTACGAGCAGTACTTC. It codes for CASTQPGTGSYEQYF. The rearrangement uses TRBV28 and TRBJ2-7; 8 bases fit TRBD1. CDR3 length: 15 amino acids. Trimming cost V 7 bases and J 1 base; bases outside gene matches: 9. From germline, CDR1 is MDHEN and CDR2 SYDVKM.

J is TRBJ1-5 and V is TRBV28; maybe TRBD1 (5 bases). Per germline, CDR1 MDHEN and CDR2 SYDVKM. Between the trimmed V and J ends, which lost 2 bases and 15 bases, there was a span of 20 bases. This CDR3 has 14 residues. The CDR3 nucleotides are TGTGCCAGCAGTTTAGGGTTAATGGGCAGGGTTCGGCATTTT. Translated: CASSLGLMGRVRHF.

The V and J genes are TRBV21-1 and TRBJ2-1; the DNA was not compared with TRBD2, the D call given in the table. TRBV21-1 is noted as a pseudogene. This CDR3 is built from 18 residues. The CDR3 sequence is CASSKKPSGRAQGNEQFF. The CDR3 DNA reads as TGTGCCAGCAGCAAAAAACCTAGCGGGAGGGCCCAGGGCAATGAGCAGTTCTTC.

This chain connects TRBV28 to TRBJ1-3; the D gene is possibly TRBD1 (5 bases). V lost 2 bases, J lost 3 bases, and 14 bases lay in between. The CDR3 is made up of 16 amino acids. Germline CDR1 reads MDHEN; CDR2 reads SYDVKM. The CDR3 nucleotides read TGTGCCAGCAGTTTAGAAGGGGCAACCTATGGAAACACCATATATTTT. Protein product: CASSLEGATYGNTIYF.

The chain couples TRBV7-9 to TRBJ2-1; TRBD1 might be the D (6 bases). This CDR3 spans 14 amino acids. The germline V gene has CDR1 SEHNR and CDR2 FQNEAQ (reference sequence). V was cut by 5 bases and J by 6 bases, with 14 bases left in between. The CDR3 DNA is TGTGCCAGCAGCAAGGGGGTAAGCGGCAATGAGCAGTTCTTC. Protein: CASSKGVSGNEQFF.

V gene TRBV20-1 combines with J gene TRBJ2-7; no reliable D call. Germline loops: CDR1 DFQATT, CDR2 SNEGSKA (reference sequence). Trimming pared 3 bases from V and 6 bases from J, leaving 18 bases between. The CDR3 is 14 residues long. The CDR3 spells CSASVTPVLLEQYF. DNA for the CDR3: TGCAGTGCTAGTGTGACTCCCGTACTACTCGAGCAGTACTTC.

A few counts support this clone. V usage is TRBV4-1 and J usage is TRBJ2-7, with 9 bases fitting TRBD1. Trimming cost V 0 bases and J 2 bases; bases outside gene matches: 14. CDR3 length: 19 residues. CDR1 is MGHRA, CDR2 YSYEKL, per germline. In DNA form, the CDR3 reads TGCGCCAGCAGCCAAGATTGGTTCACTCTGCGGGACAGGGCCTACGAGCAGTACTTC. Protein sequence: CASSQDWFTLRDRAYEQYF.

The DNA for the CDR3 is TGTGCCAGCAGACCGGGACAGGACACCGGGGAGCTGTTTTTT. Amino acids: CASRPGQDTGELFF. The V and J genes are TRBV6-4 and TRBJ2-2, with 8 bases aligning to TRBD1. The CDR3 consists of 14 residues. Germline trimming cut 6 bases from V and 3 bases from J; bases unmatched to any gene: 3. Germline assignment: CDR1 MRHNA and CDR2 SNTAGT.

The CDR3 DNA reads TGCGCCAGCAGCCAAGGTGCTCAGGGGTCCCTTCAAGAGACCCAGTACTTC. It is translated as CASSQGAQGSLQETQYF. The rearrangement links TRBV4-1 to TRBJ2-5; D is perhaps TRBD1 (6 bases). This CDR3 has 17 amino acids. CDR1 and CDR2 from the germline V gene are MGHRA and YSYEKL. With 1 base removed from V and 2 bases from J, the gap between germline ends came to 17 bases.

The rearrangement uses TRBV19 and TRBJ1-5, with no clear D. This CDR3 contains 12 residues. Germline CDR1 LNHDA, CDR2 SQIVND (reference sequence). Trimming took 5 bases from V and 3 from J, leaving 5 bases between them. The CDR3: CASSPYNQPQHF. CDR3 coding DNA: TGTGCCAGTAGTCCCTACAATCAGCCCCAGCATTTT.

The rearrangement links TRBV18 to TRBJ2-2; 7 bases fit TRBD1. Germline lookup yields CDR1 KGHSH and CDR2 LQKENI. Trimming removed 6 bases from V and 0 bases from J; junction bases left unmatched: 4. The CDR3 spans 15 residues. The CDR3 sequence is CASSPGQANTGELFF. The DNA for the CDR3 is TGTGCCAGCTCTCCCGGACAGGCGAACACCGGGGAGCTGTTTTTT. Full variable domain (rest looked up from reference TRBV18 and TRBJ2-2): NAGVMQNPRHLVRRRGQEARLRCSPMKGHSHVYWYRQLPEEGLKFMVYLQKENIIDESGMPKERFSAEFPKEGPSILRIQQVVRGDSAAYFCASSPGQANTGELFFGEGSRLTVL.

This chain joins TRBV9 and TRBJ1-1, with D tentatively TRBD1 (5 bases). This CDR3 region has 15 residues. V was pared by 4 bases and J by 5 bases, with 18 bases between. Germline CDR1 SGDLS, CDR2 YYNGEE. CDR3 amino acids: CASSLVGGDDTEAFF. In DNA, the CDR3 is TGTGCCAGCAGCTTAGTGGGAGGGGATGATACTGAAGCTTTCTTT.

The chain is built from TRBV5-1 and TRBJ1-2; D call uncertain. Germline V CDR1 and CDR2: SGHRS, YFSETQ. The CDR3 sequence is 14 residues long. V was clipped by 0 bases and J by 4 bases, with 10 bases between them. The CDR3 DNA is TGCGCCAGCAGCTTGGCCCCGGGTAGCTATGGCTACACCTTC. Translating gives CASSLAPGSYGYTF. The full variable domain, completed using reference TRBV5-1 and TRBJ1-2, is KAGVTQTPRYLIKTRGQQVTLSCSPISGHRSVSWYQQTPGQGLQFLFEYFSETQRNKGNFPGRFSGRQFSNSRSEMNVSTLELGDSALYLCASSLAPGSYGYTFGSGTRLTVV.

This clone was seen only once. V and J are TRBV5-1 and TRBJ2-1; no firm D call. Germline V gene data show CDR1 as SGHRS and CDR2 as YFSETQ. The CDR3 totals 12 residues. V lost 0 bases, J lost 6 bases, and 4 bases lay in between. CDR3 DNA: TGCGCCAGCAGCTTGGACACCAATGAGCAGTTCTTC. This gives the protein CASSLDTNEQFF.

This clone was found once. J is TRBJ1-4 and V is TRBV24-1, with 7 bases that match TRBD1. Germline loops: CDR1 KGHDR, CDR2 SFDVKD. This CDR3 has 15 residues. V dropped 4 bases and J dropped 7; count of bases not matched to a gene: 8. The CDR3 is CATSEASGGSEKLFF. CDR3 nucleotide sequence: TGTGCCACCAGTGAGGCTTCAGGGGGGAGTGAAAAACTGTTTTTT.

In its sample, this clone was seen a few times. This chain uses TRBV27 with TRBJ1-5; possibly TRBD1 for D (5 bases). The CDR3 sequence is 15 residues long. The germline CDR1 and CDR2 sequences are MNHEY and SMNVEV (reference sequence). Trimming pared 2 bases from V and 5 bases from J, leaving 13 bases between. In DNA, the CDR3 is TGTGCCAGCAGTTTACGTGGGATAGGGGATCAGCCCCAGCATTTT. Its protein is CASSLRGIGDQPQHF.

The chain employs TRBV28 and TRBJ1-2, with TRBD1 identical over 8 bases. The CDR3 runs to 13 residues. CDR1 MDHEN and CDR2 SYDVKM come from the germline V gene. V shed 6 bases, J shed 3 bases, and the junction held 3 bases outside the gene matches. CDR3 region: CASRPGQDYGYTF. In DNA, the CDR3 is TGTGCCAGCAGGCCGGGACAGGACTATGGCTACACCTTC.

The chain's CDR3 is CASSGGQGANNSPLHF. The CDR3, as DNA: TGTGCCAGCAGCGGCGGACAGGGGGCTAATAATTCACCCCTCCACTTT. V usage is TRBV9 and J usage is TRBJ1-6; 11 bases line up with TRBD1. V was pared by 3 bases and J by 5 bases, with 4 bases of the junction left unmatched. The CDR3 sequence is 16 residues long. Germline values: CDR1 SGDLS, CDR2 YYNGEE.

The gene calls are TRBV28 and TRBJ1-1; possibly TRBD1 for D (5 bases). Trimming removed 6 bases from V and 5 bases from J, with 10 bases in between. The CDR3 loop spans 12 amino acids. CDR1 is MDHEN, CDR2 SYDVKM, per germline. CDR3 sequence reads: CASRLGGTEAFF. The CDR3, as DNA: TGTGCCAGCAGATTGGGGGGGACTGAAGCTTTCTTT.

The CDR3 here is CASSRRDRGNQPQHF. The CDR3 nucleotides are TGTGCCAGCAGTAGAAGGGACAGGGGGAATCAGCCCCAGCATTTT. The genes are TRBV28 and TRBJ1-5; the match to TRBD1 covers 11 bases. The CDR3 totals 15 residues. Per the germline V gene, CDR1 is MDHEN and CDR2 is SYDVKM. V lost 5 bases, J lost 4 bases, and 4 bases stayed unmatched.

This clone showed up just a few times. V gene TRBV19 combines with J gene TRBJ1-1; D is undetermined. V was cut by 3 bases and J by 1 base, with 6 bases left in between. CDR1 and CDR2 from the germline V gene are LNHDA and SQIVND (reference sequence). CDR3 length equals 13 residues. The CDR3 DNA sequence: TGTGCCAGTAGTATGAGACAGAACACTGAAGCTTTCTTT. Residues: CASSMRQNTEAFF.

This clone was counted a single time. The J gene is TRBJ2-1, the V gene TRBV5-5, with D tentatively TRBD1 (5 bases). This CDR3 has 13 residues. Germline-derived CDR1 and CDR2 are SGHKS and YYEKEE (reference sequence). Trimming pared 4 bases from V and 13 bases from J, leaving 18 bases between. CDR3 coding DNA: TGTGCCAGCAGCCTATTCCAGGGTACAGCACAGTTCTTC. Protein sequence: CASSLFQGTAQFF. The full variable domain, in which reference TRBV5-5 and TRBJ2-1 provide the parts outside the CDR3, is DAGVTQSPTHLIKTRGQQVTLRCSPISGHKSVSWYQQVLGQGPQFIFQYYEKEERGRGNFPDRFSARQFPNYSSELNVNALLLGDSALYLCASSLFQGTAQFFGPGTRLTVL.

The chain couples TRBV2 to TRBJ2-1; D is possibly TRBD2 (5 bases). Trimming stripped 6 bases from V and 8 bases from J, with 11 bases between. The CDR3 covers 12 residues. Germline assignment: CDR1 SNHLY and CDR2 FYNNEI. CDR3 sequence (DNA): TGTGCCAGCAGCCTAGCCCTGCATGAGCAGTTCTTC. Its protein product is CASSLALHEQFF.

This chain uses TRBV18 with TRBJ2-1, with D perhaps TRBD2 (7 bases). This CDR3 contains 16 residues. V shed 4 bases and J shed 4 bases, with 17 bases lying between them. Germline CDR1 KGHSH, CDR2 LQKENI. This chain's CDR3 is CASSLDGGRGYNEQFF. Written as DNA, the CDR3 is TGTGCCAGCTCACTTGACGGGGGGCGCGGATACAATGAGCAGTTCTTC.

The chain uses TRBV29-1 and TRBJ2-4; 9 positions match TRBD1. The germline gives CDR1 SQVTM, CDR2 ANQGSEA. The CDR3 runs to 12 residues. Germline trimming cut 2 bases from V and 12 bases from J; bases unmatched to any gene: 5. For the CDR3, the DNA is TGCAGCGTTGAATTGGGACAGGGCCCTCAGTACTTC. It yields the protein CSVELGQGPQYF.